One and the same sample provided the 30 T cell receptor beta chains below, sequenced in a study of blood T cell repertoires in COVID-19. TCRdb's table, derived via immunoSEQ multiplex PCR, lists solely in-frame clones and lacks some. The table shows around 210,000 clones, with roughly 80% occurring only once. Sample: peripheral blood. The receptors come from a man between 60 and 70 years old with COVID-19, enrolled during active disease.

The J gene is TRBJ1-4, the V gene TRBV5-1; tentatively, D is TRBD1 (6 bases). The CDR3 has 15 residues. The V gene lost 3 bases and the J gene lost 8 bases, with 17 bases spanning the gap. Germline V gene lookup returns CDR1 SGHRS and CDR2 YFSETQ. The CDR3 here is CASSYTGRVEEKLFF. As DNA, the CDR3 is TGCGCCAGCAGCTATACAGGGAGGGTTGAAGAAAAACTGTTTTTT. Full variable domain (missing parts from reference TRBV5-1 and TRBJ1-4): KAGVTQTPRYLIKTRGQQVTLSCSPISGHRSVSWYQQTPGQGLQFLFEYFSETQRNKGNFPGRFSGRQFSNSRSEMNVSTLELGDSALYLCASSYTGRVEEKLFFGSGTQLSVL.

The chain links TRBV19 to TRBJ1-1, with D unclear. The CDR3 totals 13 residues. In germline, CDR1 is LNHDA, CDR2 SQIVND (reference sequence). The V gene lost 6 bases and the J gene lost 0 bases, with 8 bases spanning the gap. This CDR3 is CASSPSMNTEAFF. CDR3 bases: TGTGCCAGTAGCCCAAGCATGAACACTGAAGCTTTCTTT.

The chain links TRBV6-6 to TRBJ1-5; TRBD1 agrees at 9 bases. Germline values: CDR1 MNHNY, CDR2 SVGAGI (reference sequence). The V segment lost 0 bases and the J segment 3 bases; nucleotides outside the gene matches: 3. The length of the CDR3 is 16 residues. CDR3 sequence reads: CASSYSRDRVNQPQHF. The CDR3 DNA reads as TGTGCCAGCAGTTACTCGAGGGACAGGGTCAATCAGCCCCAGCATTTT.

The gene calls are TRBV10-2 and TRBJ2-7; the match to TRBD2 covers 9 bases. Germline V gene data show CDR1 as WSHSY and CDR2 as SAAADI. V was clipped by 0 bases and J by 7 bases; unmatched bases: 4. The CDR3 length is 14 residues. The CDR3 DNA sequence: TGCGCCAGCAGTGAGTCTAGCGGGAGTGGTGAGCAGTACTTC. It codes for CASSESSGSGEQYF.

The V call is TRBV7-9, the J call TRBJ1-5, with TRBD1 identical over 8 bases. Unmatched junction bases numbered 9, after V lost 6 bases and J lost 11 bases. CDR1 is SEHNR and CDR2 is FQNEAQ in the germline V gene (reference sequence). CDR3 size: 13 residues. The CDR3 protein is CASSLGQGNAQHF. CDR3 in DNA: TGTGCCAGCAGTCTCGGACAGGGTAATGCCCAGCATTTT.

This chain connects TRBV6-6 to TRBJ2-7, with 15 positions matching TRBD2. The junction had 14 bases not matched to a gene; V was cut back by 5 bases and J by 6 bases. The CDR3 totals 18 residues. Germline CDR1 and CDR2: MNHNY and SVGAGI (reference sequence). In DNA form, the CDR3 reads TGTGCCAGCAGTCAATCACCCCCGGGACTAGCGGGAGGTCGCGAGCAGTACTTC. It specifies CASSQSPPGLAGGREQYF.

In DNA form, the CDR3 reads TGCAGCGGTACGCTAGCGGATACCTACAATGAGCAGTTCTTC. Protein sequence: CSGTLADTYNEQFF. The chain links TRBV29-1 to TRBJ2-1; 7 bases align to TRBD2. V dropped 7 bases and J dropped 2; count of bases not matched to a gene: 8. Germline V gene data show CDR1 as SQVTM and CDR2 as ANQGSEA. The CDR3 consists of 14 residues.

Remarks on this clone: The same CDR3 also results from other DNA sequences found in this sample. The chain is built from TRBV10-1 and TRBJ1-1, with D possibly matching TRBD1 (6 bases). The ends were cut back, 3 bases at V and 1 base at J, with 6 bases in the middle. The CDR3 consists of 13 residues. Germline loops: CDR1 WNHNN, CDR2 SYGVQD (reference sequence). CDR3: CASSEQGNTEAFF. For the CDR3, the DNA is TGCGCCAGCAGTGAACAGGGGAACACTGAAGCTTTCTTT.

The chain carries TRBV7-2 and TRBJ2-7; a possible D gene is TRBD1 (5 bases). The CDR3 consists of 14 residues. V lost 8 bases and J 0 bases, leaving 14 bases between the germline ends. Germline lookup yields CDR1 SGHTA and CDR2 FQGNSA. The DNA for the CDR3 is TGTGCCAGCGGACGGACACTGAGCTCCTACGAGCAGTACTTC. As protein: CASGRTLSSYEQYF.

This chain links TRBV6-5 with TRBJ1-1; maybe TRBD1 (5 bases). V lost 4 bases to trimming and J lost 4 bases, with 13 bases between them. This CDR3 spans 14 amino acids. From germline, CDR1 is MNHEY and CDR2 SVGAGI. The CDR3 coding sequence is TGTGCCAGCAGTTTACTCGCAGGGTTCACTGAAGCTTTCTTT. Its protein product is CASSLLAGFTEAFF.

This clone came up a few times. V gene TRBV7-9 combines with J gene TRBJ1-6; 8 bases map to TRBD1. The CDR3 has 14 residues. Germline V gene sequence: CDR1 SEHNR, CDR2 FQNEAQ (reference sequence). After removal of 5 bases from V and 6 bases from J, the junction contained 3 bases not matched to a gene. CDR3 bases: TGTGCCAGCAGCGGGGGGACAGGTAATTCACCCCTCCACTTT. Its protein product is CASSGGTGNSPLHF.

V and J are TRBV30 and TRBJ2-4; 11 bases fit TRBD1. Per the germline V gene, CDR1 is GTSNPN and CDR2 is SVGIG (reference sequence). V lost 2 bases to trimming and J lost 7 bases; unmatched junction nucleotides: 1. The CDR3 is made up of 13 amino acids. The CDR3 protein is CAWSRTGGNIQYF. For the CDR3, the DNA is TGTGCCTGGAGTAGGACAGGGGGCAACATTCAGTACTTC.

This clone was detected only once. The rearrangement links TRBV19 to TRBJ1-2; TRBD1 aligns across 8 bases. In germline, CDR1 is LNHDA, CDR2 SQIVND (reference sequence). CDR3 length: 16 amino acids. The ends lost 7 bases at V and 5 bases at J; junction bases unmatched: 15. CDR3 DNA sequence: TGTGCCAGTACTAGAGGTACCGGACAGGGTGTTTATGGCTACACCTTC. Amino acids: CASTRGTGQGVYGYTF.

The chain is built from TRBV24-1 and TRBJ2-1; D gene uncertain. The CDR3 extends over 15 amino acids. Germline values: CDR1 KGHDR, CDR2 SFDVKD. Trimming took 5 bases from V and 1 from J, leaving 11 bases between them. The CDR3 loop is CATSAPIGSYNEQFF. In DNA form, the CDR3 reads TGTGCCACCAGTGCCCCAATCGGTTCCTACAATGAGCAGTTCTTC.

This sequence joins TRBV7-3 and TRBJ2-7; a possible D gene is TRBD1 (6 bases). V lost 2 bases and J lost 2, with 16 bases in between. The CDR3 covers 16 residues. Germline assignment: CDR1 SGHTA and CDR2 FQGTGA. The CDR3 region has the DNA TGTGCCAGCAGCTTATTATCCGGGACAAGAGCCTACGAGCAGTACTTC. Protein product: CASSLLSGTRAYEQYF.

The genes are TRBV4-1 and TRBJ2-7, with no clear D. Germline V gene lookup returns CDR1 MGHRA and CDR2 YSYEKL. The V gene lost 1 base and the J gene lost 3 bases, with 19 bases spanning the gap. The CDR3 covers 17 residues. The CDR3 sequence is CASSQGPDFEYHYEQYF. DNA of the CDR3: TGCGCCAGCAGCCAAGGCCCCGACTTTGAGTATCACTACGAGCAGTACTTC.

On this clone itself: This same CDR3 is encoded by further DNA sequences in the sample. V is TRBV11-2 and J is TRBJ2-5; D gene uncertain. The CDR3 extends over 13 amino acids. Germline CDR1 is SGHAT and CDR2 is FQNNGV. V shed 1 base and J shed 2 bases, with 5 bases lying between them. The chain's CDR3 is CASSLARQETQYF. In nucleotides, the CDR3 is TGTGCCAGCAGCTTAGCCCGGCAAGAGACCCAGTACTTC.

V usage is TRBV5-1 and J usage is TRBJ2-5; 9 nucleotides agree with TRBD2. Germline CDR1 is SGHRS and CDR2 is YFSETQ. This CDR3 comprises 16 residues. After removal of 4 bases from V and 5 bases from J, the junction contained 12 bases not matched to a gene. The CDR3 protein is CASSPGLASQWETQYF. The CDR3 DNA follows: TGCGCCAGCAGCCCAGGACTAGCGTCTCAGTGGGAGACCCAGTACTTC.

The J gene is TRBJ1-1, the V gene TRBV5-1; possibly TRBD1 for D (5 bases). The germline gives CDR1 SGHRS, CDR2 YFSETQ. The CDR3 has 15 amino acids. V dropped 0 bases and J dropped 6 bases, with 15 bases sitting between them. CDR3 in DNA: TGCGCCAGCAGCTTGGGAGGCAGGGAGGGAGCTGAAGCTTTCTTT. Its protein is CASSLGGREGAEAFF.

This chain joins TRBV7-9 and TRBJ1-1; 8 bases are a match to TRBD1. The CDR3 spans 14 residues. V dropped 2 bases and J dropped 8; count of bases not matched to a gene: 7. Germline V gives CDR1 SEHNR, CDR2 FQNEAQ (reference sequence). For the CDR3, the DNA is TGTGCCAGCAGCTTAATAGGAGGGGACAGGGAAGCTTTCTTT. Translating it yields CASSLIGGDREAFF.

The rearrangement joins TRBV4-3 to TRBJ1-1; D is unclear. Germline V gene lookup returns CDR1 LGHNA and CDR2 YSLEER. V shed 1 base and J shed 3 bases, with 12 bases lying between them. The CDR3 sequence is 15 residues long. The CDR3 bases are TGCGCCAGCAGCCAAGTTCGGGTCCCCGACACTGAAGCTTTCTTT. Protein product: CASSQVRVPDTEAFF.

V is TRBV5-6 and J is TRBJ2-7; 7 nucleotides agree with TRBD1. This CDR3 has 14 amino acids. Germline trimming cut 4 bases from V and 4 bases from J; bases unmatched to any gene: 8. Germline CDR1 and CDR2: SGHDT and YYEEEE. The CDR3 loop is CASSRQGWSYEQYF. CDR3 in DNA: TGTGCCAGCAGCCGACAGGGTTGGAGTTACGAGCAGTACTTC.

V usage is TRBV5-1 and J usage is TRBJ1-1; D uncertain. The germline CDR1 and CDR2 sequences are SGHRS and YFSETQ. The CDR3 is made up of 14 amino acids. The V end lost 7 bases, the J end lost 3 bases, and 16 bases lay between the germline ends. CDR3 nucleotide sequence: TGCGCCAGCGAGCGGGGAGGGTCGTACACTGAAGCTTTCTTT. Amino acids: CASERGGSYTEAFF.

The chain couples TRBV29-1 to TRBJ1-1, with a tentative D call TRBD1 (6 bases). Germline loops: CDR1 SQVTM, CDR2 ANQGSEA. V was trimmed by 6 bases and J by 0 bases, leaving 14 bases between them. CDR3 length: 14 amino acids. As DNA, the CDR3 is TGCAGCGTCCCGGGACAAATCATGAACACTGAAGCTTTCTTT. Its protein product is CSVPGQIMNTEAFF. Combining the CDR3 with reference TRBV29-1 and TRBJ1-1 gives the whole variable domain SAVISQKPSRDICQRGTSLTIQCQVDSQVTMMFWYRQQPGQSLTLIATANQGSEATYESGFVIDKFPISRPNLTFSTLTVSNMSPEDSSIYLCSVPGQIMNTEAFFGQGTRLTVV.

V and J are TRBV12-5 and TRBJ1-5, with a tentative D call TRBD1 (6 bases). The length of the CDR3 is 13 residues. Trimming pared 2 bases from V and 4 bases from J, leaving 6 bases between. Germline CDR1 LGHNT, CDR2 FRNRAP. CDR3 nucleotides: TGTGCTAGTGGTTTGACAGGGAATCAGCCCCAGCATTTT. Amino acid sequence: CASGLTGNQPQHF.

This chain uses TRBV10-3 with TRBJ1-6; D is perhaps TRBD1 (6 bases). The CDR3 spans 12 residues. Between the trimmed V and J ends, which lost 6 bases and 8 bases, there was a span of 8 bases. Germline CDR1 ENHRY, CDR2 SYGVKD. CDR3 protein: CAIRAGDSPLHF. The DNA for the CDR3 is TGTGCCATCAGGGCAGGGGATTCACCCCTCCACTTT.

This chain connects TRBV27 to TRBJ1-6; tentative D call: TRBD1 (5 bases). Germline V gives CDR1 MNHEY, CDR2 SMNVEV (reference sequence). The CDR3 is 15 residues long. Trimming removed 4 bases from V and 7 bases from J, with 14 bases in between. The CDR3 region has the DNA TGTGCCAGCAGTTCAGGTGGGGCCCTAAATTCACCCCTCCACTTT. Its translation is CASSSGGALNSPLHF.

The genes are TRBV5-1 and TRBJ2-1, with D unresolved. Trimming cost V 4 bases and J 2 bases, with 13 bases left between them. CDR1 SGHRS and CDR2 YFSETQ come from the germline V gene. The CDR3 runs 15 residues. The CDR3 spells CASSGTPQTYNEQFF. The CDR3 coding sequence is TGCGCCAGCAGCGGCACCCCACAGACCTACAATGAGCAGTTCTTC.

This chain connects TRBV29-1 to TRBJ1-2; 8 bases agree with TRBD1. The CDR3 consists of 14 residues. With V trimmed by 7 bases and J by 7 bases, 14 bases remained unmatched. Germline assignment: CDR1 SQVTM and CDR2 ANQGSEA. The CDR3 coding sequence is TGCAGCGCAGACTGGACAGGGCATGAAGGTGGCTACACCTTC. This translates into CSADWTGHEGGYTF. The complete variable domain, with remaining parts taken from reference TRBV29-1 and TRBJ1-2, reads SAVISQKPSRDICQRGTSLTIQCQVDSQVTMMFWYRQQPGQSLTLIATANQGSEATYESGFVIDKFPISRPNLTFSTLTVSNMSPEDSSIYLCSADWTGHEGGYTFGSGTRLTVV.

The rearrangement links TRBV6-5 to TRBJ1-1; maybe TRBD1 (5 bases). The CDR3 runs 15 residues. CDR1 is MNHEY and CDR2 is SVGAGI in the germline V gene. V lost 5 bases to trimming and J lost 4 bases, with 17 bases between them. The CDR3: CASSPISGGGTEAFF. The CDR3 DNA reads TGTGCCAGCAGTCCCATCAGCGGGGGGGGCACTGAAGCTTTCTTT.